The present T cell receptor beta chain was sequenced within a study of T-cell reconstitution after alpha-beta-depleted transplantation in children. TCRbeta library preparation incorporated unique molecular identifiers. In TCRdb, the PCR reads were re-called with MiXCR into one record per CDR3 protein. The sample comprises 350,000 to 400,000 distinct CDR3 sequences, just over 20% of which are singletons, and 3% to 4% rests with the top ten. Sequenced here: PBMCs from the stem cell graft donor, sampled from the stem cell graft. The sequence was collected from a human donor who donated a stem cell graft to a child with acute myeloid leukemia.

CDR3 amino acids: CASSPGTSWSSYNEQFF. The CDR3 DNA reads as TGCGCCAGCAGCCCTGGGACTAGTTGGAGCTCCTACAATGAGCAGTTCTTC. V gene TRBV5-1 combines with J gene TRBJ2-1; 8 bases map to TRBD2. Trimming took 4 bases from V and 0 from J; bases not matched to a gene: 9. Germline-derived CDR1 and CDR2 are SGHRS and YFSETQ. CDR3 size: 17 residues.